The 4 T cell receptor beta chains below were found in one sample sequenced in a study of post-analysis software for immune sequencing data. Their specific antigens are unknown. Unique molecular identifiers were carried by the TCR beta cDNA libraries. In TCRdb, the PCR reads were re-called with MiXCR into one record per CDR3 protein. Of more than 350,000 distinct CDR3 sequences in the sample, approximately 37% were seen once. Findings of the study overall: A few TRBV segments occurring more often in patients than controls included TRBV5-6, TRBV5-1 and TRBV20-1.

The sample taken for sequencing was blood. The source is a girl aged 2 to 10 with multiple sclerosis.

The sample holds a few counts of this clonotype. J is TRBJ2-7 and V is TRBV10-1, with D possibly TRBD2 on 5 matching bases. This CDR3 has 14 amino acids. The V end was cut by 2 bases, the J end by 3 bases, with 11 bases between. Germline V gene data show CDR1 as WNHNN and CDR2 as SYGVQD (reference sequence). CDR3 sequence (DNA): TGCGCCAGCAGTGAGGAAAGCGGCCACTACGAGCAGTACTTC. Translating gives CASSEESGHYEQYF.

This clonotype was observed a few times. This chain uses TRBV7-3 with TRBJ2-1, with TRBD2 matching over 12 bases. Germline values: CDR1 SGHTA, CDR2 FQGTGA. J was trimmed by 8 bases and V by 3 bases; bases with no gene match: 5. CDR3 length equals 15 residues. CDR3: CASSLLAGGWDEQFF. CDR3 DNA sequence: TGTGCCAGCAGCTTGCTAGCGGGAGGGTGGGATGAGCAGTTCTTC. The whole variable domain, remainder taken from reference TRBV7-3 and TRBJ2-1, is GAGVSQTPSNKVTEKGKYVELRCDPISGHTALYWYRQSLGQGPEFLIYFQGTGAADDSGLPNDRFFAVRPEGSVSTLKIQRTERGDSAVYLCASSLLAGGWDEQFFGPGTRLTVL.

V usage is TRBV28 and J usage is TRBJ2-7; a possible D gene is TRBD1 (5 bases). The CDR3 totals 12 residues. Germline CDR1 MDHEN, CDR2 SYDVKM. Between the trimmed V and J ends, which lost 5 bases and 5 bases, there was a span of 10 bases. The CDR3 DNA is TGTGCCAGCAGTCTCCGACAGAACGAGCAGTACTTC. Translated, it gives CASSLRQNEQYF. The full variable domain, with the rest looked up from reference TRBV28 and TRBJ2-7, is DVKVTQSSRYLVKRTGEKVFLECVQDMDHENMFWYRQDPGLGLRLIYFSYDVKMKEKGDIPEGYSVSREKKERFSLILESASTNQTSMYLCASSLRQNEQYFGPGTRLTVT.

This clonotype has more than one count but fewer than ten. The chain joins TRBV28 to TRBJ1-5; D gene unclear. The germline CDR1 and CDR2 sequences are MDHEN and SYDVKM. V gave up 1 base and J gave up 0 bases, with 10 bases separating them. The CDR3 is 16 residues long. As DNA, the CDR3 is TGTGCCAGCAGTTTATTGGTGTCTTATAGCAATCAGCCCCAGCATTTT. Residues: CASSLLVSYSNQPQHF.